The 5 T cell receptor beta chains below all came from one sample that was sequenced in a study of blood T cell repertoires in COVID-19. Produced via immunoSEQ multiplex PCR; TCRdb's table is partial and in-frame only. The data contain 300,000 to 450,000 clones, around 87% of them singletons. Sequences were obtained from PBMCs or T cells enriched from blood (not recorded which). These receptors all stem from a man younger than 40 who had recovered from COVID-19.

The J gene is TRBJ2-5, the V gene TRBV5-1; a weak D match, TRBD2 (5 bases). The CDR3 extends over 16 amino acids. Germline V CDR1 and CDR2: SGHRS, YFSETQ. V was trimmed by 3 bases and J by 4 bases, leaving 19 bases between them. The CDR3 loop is CASSSLEGGSTETQYF. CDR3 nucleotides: TGCGCCAGCAGCTCCCTAGAGGGTGGATCCACAGAGACCCAGTACTTC.

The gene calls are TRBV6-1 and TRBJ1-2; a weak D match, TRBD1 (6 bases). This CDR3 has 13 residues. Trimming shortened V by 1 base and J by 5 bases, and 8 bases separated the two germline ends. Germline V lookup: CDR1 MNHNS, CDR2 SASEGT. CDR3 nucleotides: TGTGCCAGCAGTGAAGGGACAGTATATGGCTACACCTTC. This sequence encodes CASSEGTVYGYTF.

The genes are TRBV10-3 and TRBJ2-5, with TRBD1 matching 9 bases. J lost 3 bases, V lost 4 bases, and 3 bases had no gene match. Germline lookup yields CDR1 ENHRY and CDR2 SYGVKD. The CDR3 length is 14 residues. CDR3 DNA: TGTGCCATCAGTGCCAGACAGGGGGAAGAGACCCAGTACTTC. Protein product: CAISARQGEETQYF.

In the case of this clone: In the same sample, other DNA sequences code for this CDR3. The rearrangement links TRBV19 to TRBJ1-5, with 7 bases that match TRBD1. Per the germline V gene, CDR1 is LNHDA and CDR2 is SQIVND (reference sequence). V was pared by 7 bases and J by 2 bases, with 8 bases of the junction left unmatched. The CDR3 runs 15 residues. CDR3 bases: TGTGCCAGTACCCCACAGGGGATAGGCAATCAGCCCCAGCATTTT. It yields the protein CASTPQGIGNQPQHF.

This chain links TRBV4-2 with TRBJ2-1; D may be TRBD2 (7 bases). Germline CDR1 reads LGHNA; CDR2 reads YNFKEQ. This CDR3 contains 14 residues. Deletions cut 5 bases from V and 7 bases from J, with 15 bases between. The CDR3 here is CASSRGSGVNEQFF. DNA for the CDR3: TGTGCCAGCAGCAGGGGGAGCGGGGTAAATGAGCAGTTCTTC.